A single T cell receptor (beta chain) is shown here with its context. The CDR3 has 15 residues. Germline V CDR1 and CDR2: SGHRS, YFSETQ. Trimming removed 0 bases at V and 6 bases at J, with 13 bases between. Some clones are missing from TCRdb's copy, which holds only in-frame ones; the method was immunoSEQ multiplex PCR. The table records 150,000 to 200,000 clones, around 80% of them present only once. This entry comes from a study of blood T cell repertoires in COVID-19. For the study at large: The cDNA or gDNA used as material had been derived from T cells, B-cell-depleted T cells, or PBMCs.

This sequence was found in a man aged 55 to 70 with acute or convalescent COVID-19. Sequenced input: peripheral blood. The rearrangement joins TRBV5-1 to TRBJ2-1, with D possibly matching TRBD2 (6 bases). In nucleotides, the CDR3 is TGCGCCAGCAGCTTGGCCCCCGGAGGGTCCAATGAGCAGTTCTTC. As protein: CASSLAPGGSNEQFF.